These 20 T cell receptor beta chains were all obtained from the same sample, sequenced in a study of blood T cell repertoires in COVID-19. The data were produced by immunoSEQ multiplex PCR, yet TCRdb's version contains in-frame clones alone and is incomplete. The sample carries about 200,000 clones, around 82% recorded once. The sequenced material came from PBMCs or T cells enriched from blood (not recorded which). The receptor source for this set is a woman aged 45-60 years who had been exposed to COVID-19.

The chain has TRBV6-5 and TRBJ1-1; D is unclear. The CDR3 contains 15 residues. Germline V gene data show CDR1 as MNHEY and CDR2 as SVGAGI. With 3 bases removed from V and 7 bases from J, the gap between germline ends came to 18 bases. The CDR3 loop is CASSYSTGDGREAFF. The CDR3, as DNA: TGTGCCAGCAGTTATTCAACCGGAGACGGCCGTGAAGCTTTCTTT.

The chain carries TRBV30 and TRBJ1-5; D call uncertain. This CDR3 contains 12 residues. Germline CDR1 and CDR2: GTSNPN and SVGIG (reference sequence). Trimming left V 2 bases short and J 5 bases short, with 7 bases between. The CDR3 loop reads CAWSQDYQPQHF. CDR3 coding DNA: TGTGCCTGGAGTCAGGATTATCAGCCCCAGCATTTT.

The chain has TRBV19 and TRBJ1-1; D may be TRBD1 (6 bases). CDR3 size: 14 residues. Trimming shortened V by 4 bases and J by 0 bases, and 9 bases separated the two germline ends. Germline loops: CDR1 LNHDA, CDR2 SQIVND (reference sequence). This chain's CDR3 is CASSTQGMNTEAFF. Here the CDR3 DNA reads TGTGCCAGTAGTACACAGGGTATGAACACTGAAGCTTTCTTT.

This chain uses TRBV11-2 with TRBJ2-2, with 10 nucleotides matching TRBD1. V trimming: 8 bases; J trimming: 2 bases; junction bases outside the gene matches: 5. The CDR3 is 15 amino acids. Germline V gives CDR1 SGHAT, CDR2 FQNNGV. CDR3 bases: TGTGCCAGCCTCCGGGACAGGGGAAACACCGGGGAGCTGTTTTTT. Residues: CASLRDRGNTGELFF.

The rearrangement uses TRBV28 and TRBJ1-1, with a weak D call TRBD1 (6 bases). Germline V gene data show CDR1 as MDHEN and CDR2 as SYDVKM. This CDR3 is 15 amino acids long. Between the trimmed V and J ends, which lost 7 bases and 1 base, there was a span of 16 bases. The CDR3 loop is CASTLVGQRNTEAFF. The CDR3 DNA reads TGTGCCAGCACCCTGGTCGGACAGCGGAACACTGAAGCTTTCTTT.

V is TRBV5-1 and J is TRBJ1-3; 8 nucleotides agree with TRBD1. The CDR3 loop spans 13 amino acids. Germline V gene data show CDR1 as SGHRS and CDR2 as YFSETQ. The V gene end was trimmed by 4 bases and the J gene end by 6 bases; junction bases not matched to a gene: 3. The CDR3 region has the DNA TGCGCCAGCAGCACGGACAGGGCAAACACCATATATTTT. This translates into CASSTDRANTIYF.

This chain uses TRBV28 with TRBJ1-1, with 12 bases aligning to TRBD1. The CDR3 sequence is 17 residues long. J lost 5 bases, V lost 3 bases, and 10 bases had no gene match. Germline lookup yields CDR1 MDHEN and CDR2 SYDVKM. The CDR3 sequence: CASSFEGQGASGTEAFF. As DNA, the CDR3 is TGTGCCAGCAGTTTCGAGGGACAGGGGGCGAGTGGGACTGAAGCTTTCTTT.

This clone was counted a few times. This chain joins TRBV7-8 and TRBJ1-5; D is undetermined. Trimming took 1 base from V and 5 from J, leaving 9 bases between them. The CDR3 runs to 14 residues. Germline lookup yields CDR1 SGHVS and CDR2 FQNEAQ. The CDR3 bases are TGTGCCAGCAGCTTAGGAGGCAGCTATCAGCCCCAGCATTTT. Protein product: CASSLGGSYQPQHF.

This chain joins TRBV29-1 and TRBJ1-1; D perhaps matches TRBD1 (6 bases). V lost 3 bases, J lost 6 bases, and 14 bases lay in between. The CDR3 runs to 13 residues. Germline CDR1 is SQVTM and CDR2 is ANQGSEA. The CDR3 DNA is TGCAGCGTTGACTTGGGGGCAGGGGCTGAAGCTTTCTTT. Translation: CSVDLGAGAEAFF.

The rearrangement joins TRBV6-5 to TRBJ2-5; TRBD2 aligns across 12 bases. The CDR3 runs to 15 residues. CDR1 and CDR2 (germline): MNHEY, SVGAGI. V shed 7 bases, J shed 5 bases, and the junction held 8 bases outside the gene matches. The CDR3 reads CASIRLAGAGETQYF. Here the CDR3 DNA reads TGTGCCAGCATCCGACTAGCGGGGGCGGGGGAGACCCAGTACTTC.

Points on this clone: Other nucleotide sequences in the sample specify the same CDR3. V is TRBV25-1 and J is TRBJ1-3; weak D call: TRBD1 (5 bases). Germline CDR1 is MGHDK and CDR2 is SYGVNS. The ends were cut back, 2 bases at V and 4 bases at J, with 6 bases in the middle. The CDR3 has 13 residues. The CDR3 sequence is CASSEPGGNTIYF. Here the CDR3 DNA reads TGTGCCAGCAGTGAACCAGGGGGAAACACCATATATTTT.

Only a few counts were recorded for this clone. CDR3 sequence: CASGLVNGGLREQYF. CDR3 coding DNA: TGTGCTAGTGGTTTGGTCAACGGTGGGTTGAGGGAGCAGTACTTC. The rearrangement joins TRBV12-5 to TRBJ2-7; no clear D. The CDR3 is made up of 15 amino acids. CDR1 and CDR2 from the germline V gene are LGHNT and FRNRAP. V lost 0 bases, J lost 7 bases, and 16 bases lay in between.

The rearrangement joins TRBV5-1 to TRBJ1-2; 8 nucleotides agree with TRBD1. The V and J ends lost 5 bases and 7 bases, in that order; junction bases with no gene match: 10. The germline V gene encodes CDR1 SGHRS and CDR2 YFSETQ. The CDR3 is 14 residues long. This chain's CDR3 is CASSNVRGQGGYTF. The CDR3 DNA reads as TGCGCCAGCAGTAACGTCAGGGGGCAGGGTGGCTACACCTTC.

The chain recombines TRBV4-1 with TRBJ2-1; the D gene is possibly TRBD1 (6 bases). The CDR3 is made up of 16 amino acids. Germline V gene data show CDR1 as MGHRA and CDR2 as YSYEKL. Trimming removed 2 bases from V and 0 bases from J, with 11 bases in between. CDR3 sequence (DNA): TGCGCCAGCAGCCAACCCACAGGGAGCTCCTACAATGAGCAGTTCTTC. It yields the protein CASSQPTGSSYNEQFF.

The V and J genes are TRBV6-5 and TRBJ2-7; weak D call: TRBD1 (6 bases). The CDR3 contains 12 residues. Germline V gene sequence: CDR1 MNHEY, CDR2 SVGAGI. Trimming left V 10 bases short and J 6 bases short, with 16 bases between. The CDR3 reads CATGTWPSEQYF. In nucleotides, the CDR3 is TGTGCCACCGGGACATGGCCGAGCGAGCAGTACTTC.

The chain employs TRBV6-4 and TRBJ2-3, with D hard to call. The ends were cut back, 7 bases at V and 1 base at J, with 9 bases in the middle. The CDR3 length is 13 residues. CDR1 is MRHNA, CDR2 SNTAGT, per germline. CDR3 in amino acids: CASKPQGTDTQYF. In nucleotides, the CDR3 is TGTGCCAGCAAACCCCAGGGCACAGATACGCAGTATTTT.

The genes are TRBV29-1 and TRBJ1-1, with D unclear. Germline CDR1 is SQVTM and CDR2 is ANQGSEA. V was clipped by 2 bases and J by 8 bases, with 15 bases between them. The length of the CDR3 is 13 residues. The DNA of the CDR3 is TGCAGCGTTGAAAACCTGTTTATAGCGGAAGCTTTCTTT. Its protein product is CSVENLFIAEAFF.

V and J are TRBV14 and TRBJ1-2; a possible D gene is TRBD1 (5 bases). The CDR3 consists of 14 residues. V lost 0 bases and J lost 7, with 12 bases in between. Germline V gene lookup returns CDR1 SGHDN and CDR2 FVKESK. The CDR3 nucleotides read TGTGCCAGCAGCCAAGATGAAGGGGAGGGTGGCTACACCTTC. Its translation: CASSQDEGEGGYTF.

This clone was counted between two and nine times. The genes are TRBV4-3 and TRBJ1-1, with TRBD1 matching over 9 bases. The germline V gene has CDR1 LGHNA and CDR2 YSLEER. This CDR3 comprises 16 residues. V gave up 6 bases and J gave up 1 base; unmatched junction bases: 9. CDR3 coding DNA: TGCGCCAGCAGAGCAACGCCGGGACAGGGGAACACTGAAGCTTTCTTT. Translated: CASRATPGQGNTEAFF.

The V call is TRBV9, the J call TRBJ2-3, with D perhaps TRBD2 (7 bases). V shed 3 bases and J shed 0 bases, with 23 bases lying between them. This CDR3 spans 19 amino acids. In germline, CDR1 is SGDLS, CDR2 YYNGEE. Written as DNA, the CDR3 is TGTGCCAGCAGCGGACTCGGGGGGCCACCAACGGCGAGCACAGATACGCAGTATTTT. Protein: CASSGLGGPPTASTDTQYF. Full variable domain (rest looked up from reference TRBV9 and TRBJ2-3): DSGVTQTPKHLITATGQRVTLRCSPRSGDLSVYWYQQSLDQGLQFLIQYYNGEERAKGNILERFSAQQFPDLHSELNLSSLELGDSALYFCASSGLGGPPTASTDTQYFGPGTRLTVL.